These 26 T cell receptor beta chains were all obtained from the same sample, sequenced in a study of blood T cell repertoires in COVID-19. Method: immunoSEQ multiplex PCR; TCRdb's copy keeps in-frame clones and lacks some. The sample consists of 85,000 or so clones, 86% of them appearing once. The sequenced sample was peripheral blood. The receptors shown here come from a man in his fifties or sixties with active or convalescent COVID-19.

V gene TRBV5-4 combines with J gene TRBJ2-3; D perhaps matches TRBD2 (6 bases). Germline CDR1 reads SGHNT; CDR2 reads YYREEE (reference sequence). V was clipped by 1 base and J by 1 base, with 7 bases between them. The CDR3 totals 14 residues. The CDR3 DNA follows: TGTGCCAGCAGCTTGCCGGGGGGCACAGATACGCAGTATTTT. Amino acids: CASSLPGGTDTQYF.

The rearrangement links TRBV5-1 to TRBJ2-1; TRBD2 matches 10 bases. The length of the CDR3 is 15 residues. Unmatched junction bases numbered 8, after V lost 4 bases and J lost 7 bases. In germline, CDR1 is SGHRS, CDR2 YFSETQ. In nucleotides, the CDR3 is TGCGCCAGCAGCACCGCGCTAGCGGGAGAGAATGAGCAGTTCTTC. This sequence encodes CASSTALAGENEQFF. Based on the CDR3 plus reference TRBV5-1 and TRBJ2-1, the full variable domain is KAGVTQTPRYLIKTRGQQVTLSCSPISGHRSVSWYQQTPGQGLQFLFEYFSETQRNKGNFPGRFSGRQFSNSRSEMNVSTLELGDSALYLCASSTALAGENEQFFGPGTRLTVL.

The chain recombines TRBV5-1 with TRBJ1-5; perhaps TRBD1 as D (6 bases). Germline V gives CDR1 SGHRS, CDR2 YFSETQ. This CDR3 has 14 residues. Trimming removed 0 bases from V and 6 bases from J, with 10 bases in between. The CDR3 coding sequence is TGCGCCAGCAGCTTGGACGGGGACACTCAGCCCCAGCATTTT. Amino acid sequence: CASSLDGDTQPQHF.

V gene TRBV28 combines with J gene TRBJ1-6; tentatively, D is TRBD1 (6 bases). The CDR3 is 13 amino acids. The V gene's germline CDR1 is MDHEN and CDR2 SYDVKM. V was trimmed by 3 bases and J by 8 bases, leaving 8 bases between them. CDR3 sequence (DNA): TGTGCCAGCAGTTTGGACAGTCATTCACCCCTCCACTTT. Residues: CASSLDSHSPLHF.

V usage is TRBV30 and J usage is TRBJ1-3; 8 positions match TRBD1. The CDR3 has 14 residues. Germline V gene sequence: CDR1 GTSNPN, CDR2 SVGIG (reference sequence). With 4 bases clipped from V and 1 base from J, the junction kept 3 bases outside the gene matches. The CDR3 region has the DNA TGTGCCTGGATCGGGGACAGGTCTGGAAACACCATATATTTT. This gives the protein CAWIGDRSGNTIYF.

The gene calls are TRBV3-1 (or the pseudogene TRBV3-2) and TRBJ2-6; the D gene is possibly TRBD1 (6 bases). Germline CDR1 and CDR2: LGHDT and YNNKEL (reference sequence). Trimming shortened V by 7 bases and J by 1 base, and 14 bases separated the two germline ends. The CDR3 has 16 residues. Here the CDR3 reads CASMPGDNSGANVLTF. Here the CDR3 DNA reads TGTGCCAGCATGCCAGGGGATAATTCTGGGGCCAACGTCCTGACTTTC.

V is TRBV6-5 and J is TRBJ2-2, with unresolved D. This CDR3 contains 13 residues. V was cut by 8 bases and J by 1 base, with 8 bases left in between. Germline V gene lookup returns CDR1 MNHEY and CDR2 SVGAGI. The CDR3 nucleotides read TGTGCCAGCCATAGAGGGAACACCGGGGAGCTGTTTTTT. Translation gives CASHRGNTGELFF.

In this sample, this clone turned up once. The rearrangement links TRBV2 to TRBJ1-6; D remains ambiguous. V lost 3 bases to trimming and J lost 0 bases, with 6 bases between them. The CDR3 totals 15 residues. Germline CDR1 and CDR2: SNHLY and FYNNEI. CDR3 loop: CASSERSSYNSPLHF. For the CDR3, the DNA is TGTGCCAGCAGTGAGAGGAGCTCCTATAATTCACCCCTCCACTTT.

This chain connects TRBV5-5 to TRBJ2-7, with D possibly being TRBD1 (6 bases). V was shortened by 0 bases and J by 6 bases, with 13 bases between the two germline ends. The CDR3 length is 14 residues. The germline V gene encodes CDR1 SGHKS and CDR2 YYEKEE (reference sequence). CDR3 protein: CASSLGAGAGEQYF. The CDR3 coding sequence is TGTGCCAGCAGCTTGGGGGCAGGGGCCGGCGAGCAGTACTTC.

The rearrangement uses TRBV15 and TRBJ2-3; possibly TRBD1 for D (5 bases). The CDR3 runs 16 residues. The V gene's germline CDR1 is LNHNV and CDR2 YYDKDF (reference sequence). V was pared by 2 bases and J by 3 bases, with 15 bases between. The CDR3 nucleotides read TGTGCCACCAGCAGACTCATTGGTCAGGGAACAGATACGCAGTATTTT. The encoded protein is CATSRLIGQGTDTQYF. The full variable domain, its missing parts supplied by reference TRBV15 and TRBJ2-3, is DAMVIQNPRYQVTQFGKPVTLSCSQTLNHNVMYWYQQKSSQAPKLLFHYYDKDFNNEADTPDNFQSRRPNTSFCFLDIRSPGLGDTAMYLCATSRLIGQGTDTQYFGPGTRLTVL.

This clone has a handful of counts. This sequence joins TRBV19 and TRBJ2-6, with D possibly being TRBD1 (5 bases). The germline V and J ends were trimmed by 4 bases and 0 bases, with 7 bases remaining between them. Germline CDR1 is LNHDA and CDR2 is SQIVND (reference sequence). CDR3 length: 15 amino acids. CDR3 in amino acids: CASSRQLSGANVLTF. The DNA for the CDR3 is TGTGCCAGTAGTAGACAGCTCTCTGGGGCCAACGTCCTGACTTTC.

This clone was found a few times. The rearrangement links TRBV4-3 to TRBJ2-3; 7 bases are a match to TRBD1. V lost 3 bases to trimming and J lost 2 bases; unmatched junction nucleotides: 17. Germline V gives CDR1 LGHNA, CDR2 YSLEER. This CDR3 is built from 19 residues. The CDR3 protein is CASSQAPPKAGGATDTQYF. In DNA, the CDR3 is TGCGCCAGCAGCCAGGCTCCTCCCAAGGCAGGGGGAGCCACAGATACGCAGTATTTT.

The genes are TRBV29-1 and TRBJ2-3; TRBD2 aligns across 7 bases. The CDR3 is made up of 13 amino acids. V lost 7 bases to trimming and J lost 3 bases; unmatched junction nucleotides: 7. Germline CDR1 reads SQVTM; CDR2 reads ANQGSEA. CDR3: CSGSKGGTDTQYF. The CDR3 nucleotides are TGCAGCGGGTCCAAGGGAGGGACAGATACGCAGTATTTT.

The chain combines TRBV15 with TRBJ1-2; TRBD1 might be the D (6 bases). The CDR3 spans 19 residues. Deletions cut 5 bases from V and 3 bases from J, with 28 bases between. In germline, CDR1 is LNHNV, CDR2 YYDKDF (reference sequence). The CDR3 protein is CATSGDSGTLDTPDYGYTF. CDR3 nucleotide sequence: TGTGCCACCAGCGGGGATTCCGGGACACTTGACACCCCAGACTATGGCTACACCTTC. The complete variable domain, with remaining parts taken from reference TRBV15 and TRBJ1-2, reads DAMVIQNPRYQVTQFGKPVTLSCSQTLNHNVMYWYQQKSSQAPKLLFHYYDKDFNNEADTPDNFQSRRPNTSFCFLDIRSPGLGDTAMYLCATSGDSGTLDTPDYGYTFGSGTRLTVV.

J is TRBJ1-1 and V is TRBV5-1, with D perhaps TRBD1 (5 bases). The CDR3 extends over 14 amino acids. CDR1 is SGHRS, CDR2 YFSETQ, per germline. The V and J ends lost 2 bases and 8 bases respectively, with 16 bases between them. The CDR3 sequence is CASSFPFTGTEAFF. In DNA, the CDR3 is TGCGCCAGCAGCTTCCCCTTCACAGGCACGGAAGCTTTCTTT.

The chain recombines TRBV11-2 with TRBJ1-1, with D unresolved. CDR1 and CDR2 (germline): SGHAT, FQNNGV. The V end lost 1 base, the J end lost 4 bases, and 13 bases lay between the germline ends. CDR3 size: 15 residues. The CDR3 sequence is CASSLVMGGSTEAFF. The CDR3 DNA follows: TGTGCCAGCAGCTTAGTGATGGGAGGAAGCACTGAAGCTTTCTTT.

The V gene is TRBV10-3, the J gene TRBJ2-3; 8 bases line up with TRBD2. From germline, CDR1 is ENHRY and CDR2 SYGVKD. The CDR3 is 15 amino acids. Germline trimming cut 2 bases from V and 0 bases from J; bases unmatched to any gene: 1. The CDR3 loop reads CAISETSGSTDTQYF. In DNA form, the CDR3 reads TGTGCCATCAGTGAGACTAGCGGCAGCACAGATACGCAGTATTTT.

This chain joins TRBV5-1 and TRBJ2-3, with D perhaps TRBD1 (6 bases). From germline, CDR1 is SGHRS and CDR2 YFSETQ. V lost 7 bases, J lost 1 base, and 7 bases lay in between. The CDR3 is made up of 12 amino acids. This CDR3 is CASHRGTDTQYF. DNA for the CDR3: TGCGCCAGCCACAGGGGCACAGATACGCAGTATTTT.

The chain links TRBV11-2 to TRBJ2-7, with D tentatively TRBD1 (5 bases). Per the germline V gene, CDR1 is SGHAT and CDR2 is FQNNGV. V lost 0 bases to trimming and J lost 5 bases, with 14 bases between them. This CDR3 comprises 15 residues. The CDR3 here is CASSLERGQGDEQYF. The CDR3 DNA is TGTGCCAGCAGCTTAGAACGTGGTCAAGGGGACGAGCAGTACTTC.

This clone was seen ten or more times. The rearrangement links TRBV18 to TRBJ1-2; no clear D gene. V was clipped by 5 bases and J by 7 bases, with 11 bases between them. The CDR3 extends over 12 amino acids. From germline, CDR1 is KGHSH and CDR2 LQKENI. CDR3: CASSSGEAGYTF. The CDR3 bases are TGTGCCAGCTCAAGCGGGGAGGCTGGCTACACCTTC.

This clone was observed once. The CDR3 DNA reads as TGTGCCAGTAGTATAGCCTGGGGAGGGCCTCAGCCCCAGCATTTT. This sequence encodes CASSIAWGGPQPQHF. V and J are TRBV19 and TRBJ1-5, with D unclear. There are 15 residues in the CDR3. The germline V gene has CDR1 LNHDA and CDR2 SQIVND (reference sequence). V shed 1 base and J shed 6 bases, with 13 bases lying between them.

This CDR3 is CASSLEGARSGNTIYF. CDR3 DNA sequence: TGTGCCAGCAGCTTGGAGGGAGCACGCTCTGGAAACACCATATATTTT. This chain joins TRBV5-4 and TRBJ1-3; D is undetermined. This CDR3 comprises 16 residues. Trimming took off 0 bases at V and 0 bases at J, with 10 bases between the two ends. The germline gives CDR1 SGHNT, CDR2 YYREEE (reference sequence).

The rearrangement joins TRBV5-1 to TRBJ2-7; D remains unclear. V was shortened by 0 bases and J by 4 bases, with 11 bases between the two germline ends. The CDR3 extends over 14 amino acids. Germline assignment: CDR1 SGHRS and CDR2 YFSETQ. The CDR3 sequence is CASSLASLPYEQYF. The CDR3 nucleotides read TGCGCCAGCAGCTTGGCCAGTCTTCCGTACGAGCAGTACTTC.

This sequence joins TRBV19 and TRBJ1-5; D is possibly TRBD1 (5 bases). CDR1 LNHDA and CDR2 SQIVND come from the germline V gene (reference sequence). The CDR3 spans 14 residues. Trimming shortened V by 2 bases and J by 9 bases, and 14 bases separated the two germline ends. This chain's CDR3 is CASSIRGPDVPQHF. The CDR3 coding sequence is TGTGCCAGTAGTATAAGGGGTCCGGATGTGCCCCAGCATTTT.

The gene calls are TRBV7-8 and TRBJ2-5; 8 bases agree with TRBD2. Germline V gives CDR1 SGHVS, CDR2 FQNEAQ. The junction had 12 bases not matched to a gene; V was cut back by 5 bases and J by 4 bases. This CDR3 is 16 amino acids long. The CDR3 protein is CASSKGWTSSPETQYF. DNA of the CDR3: TGTGCCAGCAGCAAGGGATGGACTAGCTCCCCAGAGACCCAGTACTTC.

In its sample, this clone was seen once. The J gene is TRBJ1-2, the V gene TRBV5-1; 12 bases agree with TRBD1. The germline CDR1 and CDR2 sequences are SGHRS and YFSETQ. This CDR3 has 19 residues. V lost 1 base to trimming and J lost 7 bases; unmatched junction nucleotides: 17. CDR3 in amino acids: CASSLNAPTGTGGSGGYTF. As DNA, the CDR3 is TGCGCCAGCAGCTTGAATGCGCCCACAGGGACAGGGGGCAGTGGTGGCTACACCTTC.